The 9 T cell receptor beta chains in this list originate from one sample, sequenced in a study of T cells after yellow fever vaccination. Using its own MiXCR run on the 5' RACE reads, TCRdb lists one record per CDR3 protein. The table lists 120,000 or so distinct CDR3 sequences, about 8.8% of them singletons. Here the sequenced sample was CD8+ T cells sorted from PBMCs, taken on the day of the yellow fever booster vaccination. The receptor source for this set is a young man who received the YFV17D yellow fever vaccine.

This clonotype was picked up a small number of times. V gene TRBV4-3 combines with J gene TRBJ2-1, with 9 nucleotides matching TRBD2. Germline V CDR1 and CDR2: LGHNA, YSLEER. The CDR3 totals 16 residues. J lost 9 bases, V lost 4 bases, and 13 bases had no gene match. CDR3 protein: CASSPFSAGGPVEQFF. The DNA of the CDR3 is TGCGCCAGCAGCCCTTTTAGCGCGGGGGGGCCGGTTGAGCAGTTCTTC.

This clonotype has a handful of counts. The chain links TRBV10-3 to TRBJ2-3, with 8 bases that match TRBD1. Germline V gene sequence: CDR1 ENHRY, CDR2 SYGVKD. This CDR3 spans 14 amino acids. After removal of 4 bases from V and 4 bases from J, the junction contained 4 bases not matched to a gene. CDR3 DNA sequence: TGTGCCATCAGTGCGATACAGGGGGCAGATACGCAGTATTTT. It yields the protein CAISAIQGADTQYF.

DNA of the CDR3: TGTGCCAGCAGCTTATCTCCCAGGAGTAGCTTAGAGACCCAGTTCTTC. It yields the protein CASSLSPRSSLETQFF. The chain is built from TRBV7-2 and TRBJ2-5, with D unclear. The J call is doubtful: the DNA matches TRBJ2-1 better. CDR3 length: 16 residues. The germline CDR1 and CDR2 sequences are SGHTA and FQGNSA.

The table lists this clonotype with a few counts. The V gene is TRBV7-9, the J gene TRBJ2-2; D not resolved. With 2 bases removed from V and 0 bases from J, the gap between germline ends came to 4 bases. CDR1 is SEHNR and CDR2 is FQNEAQ in the germline V gene (reference sequence). The CDR3 extends over 14 amino acids. The CDR3, as DNA: TGTGCCAGCAGCTTAAGTCCGAACACCGGGGAGCTGTTTTTT. This translates into CASSLSPNTGELFF.

The chain combines TRBV20-1 with TRBJ2-1, with 9 bases fitting TRBD2. With V trimmed by 3 bases and J by 2 bases, 8 bases remained unmatched. CDR1 is DFQATT and CDR2 is SNEGSKA in the germline V gene (reference sequence). CDR3 length: 16 amino acids. CDR3 protein: CSASKLAGATYNEQFF. CDR3 DNA sequence: TGCAGTGCTAGTAAACTAGCGGGTGCCACCTACAATGAGCAGTTCTTC.

The sample holds a few counts of this clonotype. The rearrangement uses TRBV6-5 and TRBJ2-5, with TRBD2 identical over 7 bases. Germline V gives CDR1 MNHEY, CDR2 SVGAGI. The J segment lost 5 bases and the V segment lost 2 bases, leaving 8 bases of the junction unmatched. The CDR3 loop spans 15 amino acids. The CDR3, as DNA: TGTGCCAGCAGTTACGTCCGGGGGGTCGGGGAGACCCAGTACTTC. Its protein is CASSYVRGVGETQYF.

J is TRBJ1-5 and V is TRBV5-6; 7 nucleotides agree with TRBD1. Trimming removed 3 bases from V and 8 bases from J; junction bases left unmatched: 2. Germline V lookup: CDR1 SGHDT, CDR2 YYEEEE. The CDR3 totals 12 residues. CDR3 loop: CASSWGTEPQHF. CDR3 nucleotides: TGTGCCAGCAGCTGGGGGACAGAGCCCCAGCATTTT.

This clonotype came up many times. The chain links TRBV6-1 to TRBJ1-1; no reliable D call. CDR1 is MNHNS and CDR2 is SASEGT in the germline V gene. V lost 2 bases to trimming and J lost 0 bases, with 7 bases between them. The CDR3 is 14 amino acids. CDR3 sequence reads: CASSELRMNTEAFF. As DNA, the CDR3 is TGTGCCAGCAGTGAACTAAGGATGAACACTGAAGCTTTCTTT.

This clonotype appeared many times. J is TRBJ2-7 and V is TRBV5-1; TRBD1 or TRBD2 may be the D gene (5 bases each). V was clipped by 5 bases and J by 2 bases, with 5 bases between them. The length of the CDR3 is 11 residues. CDR1 SGHRS and CDR2 YFSETQ come from the germline V gene. The CDR3 DNA is TGCGCCAGCAGGGGGGCCTACGAGCAGTACTTC. Translated, it gives CASRGAYEQYF.